Listed below are T cell receptor beta chains from one sample, sequenced in a study of blood T cells in healthy people across ages. TCRdb ran MiXCR on the 5' RACE reads and lists one entry per CDR3 protein. The sample records under 800,000 distinct CDR3 sequences, around 40% being singletons. The sample taken for sequencing was blood. The source of these receptors is a woman in her sixties or seventies in good health. Each CDR3 is given with its conserved first and last residue. D genes are given only for firm matches. The size field is filled for only some rows; it gives once, few, many or a size class.

clone size	J gene	V gene	CDR3 length	D gene	CDR3 protein	CDR3 DNA
many	TRBJ2-3	TRBV11-2	18	NA	CASSLAEKQLYLWDTQYF	TGTGCCAGCAGCTTAGCGGAGAAACAACTCTACCTGTGGGATACGCAGTATTTT
NA	TRBJ2-7	TRBV12-3/TRBV12-4	13	TRBD1	CASSSLTGDEQYF	TGTGCCAGCAGTTCCTTGACAGGGGACGAGCAGTACTTC
few	TRBJ1-2	TRBV20-1	12	NA	CSARDLNYGYTF	TGCAGTGCAAGAGACCTTAACTATGGCTACACCTTC
NA	TRBJ2-7	TRBV20-1	16	NA	CSARAYMASASYEQYF	TGCAGTGCTAGAGCTTACATGGCTAGCGCGTCCTACGAGCAGTACTTC
NA	TRBJ2-1	TRBV4-3	14	NA	CASSQTDSYNEQFF	TGCGCCAGCAGCCAAACAGACTCCTACAATGAGCAGTTCTTC
few	TRBJ1-1	TRBV12-3/TRBV12-4	14	TRBD1	CASSLTQGATEAFF	TGTGCCAGCAGTTTAACACAGGGGGCAACTGAAGCTTTCTTT
NA	TRBJ1-5	TRBV27	18	NA	CASSFRLKGGFGNQPQHF	TGTGCCAGCAGTTTTAGGCTCAAAGGAGGGTTCGGCAATCAGCCCCAGCATTTT
few	TRBJ1-1	TRBV10-3	13	NA	CAISESTRAEAFF	TGTGCCATCAGTGAGTCCACCAGGGCTGAAGCTTTCTTT
NA	TRBJ2-3	TRBV20-1	15	NA	CSARAGAGDTDTQYF	TGCAGTGCTAGAGCTGGGGCGGGTGACACAGATACGCAGTATTTT
few	TRBJ1-1	TRBV20-1	13	NA	CSASTPGYTEAFF	TGCAGTGCTTCAACTCCCGGATACACTGAAGCTTTCTTT
few	TRBJ1-2	TRBV6-1	13	TRBD1	CATVRQGIGGYTF	TGTGCCACAGTCCGACAGGGAATAGGGGGCTACACCTTC
NA	TRBJ1-1	TRBV11-2	22	NA	CASSRDRDYGYTFGSGTTEAFF	NA
NA	TRBJ2-3	TRBV4-3	16	NA	CASSQVGGSSIDTQYF	TGCGCCAGCAGCCAAGTTGGCGGTTCTAGCATAGATACGCAGTATTTT
many	TRBJ2-1	TRBV20-1	13	NA	CSARGSVYNEQFF	TGCAGTGCTAGAGGATCCGTCTACAATGAGCAGTTCTTC
NA	TRBJ2-3	TRBV5-1	16	TRBD2	CASSLLAGESTDTQYF	TGCGCCAGCAGCTTATTAGCGGGGGAGAGCACAGATACGCAGTATTTC
NA	TRBJ1-6	TRBV27	14	NA	CASSLTGDNSPLHF	TGTGCCAGCAGTTTAACCGGGGATAATTCACCCCTCCACTTT
few	TRBJ1-2	TRBV9	14	NA	CASSVGGRGGGYTF	TGTGCCAGCAGCGTGGGAGGACGGGGCGGTGGCTACACCTTC
NA	TRBJ2-3	TRBV20-1	16	TRBD1	CSARDLSTGGPDTQYF	TGCAGTGCTAGAGATCTAAGTACAGGGGGCCCGGATACGCAGTATTTT
NA	TRBJ2-3	TRBV2	15	TRBD2	CASSVRERGTDTQYF	TGTGCCAGCAGTGTGCGGGAGCGAGGCACAGATACGCAGTATTTT
many	TRBJ2-5	TRBV11-2	12	NA	CASSRTDAQGYF	TGTGCCAGCAGCCGCACAGACGCACAGGGGTACTTC
NA	TRBJ2-1	TRBV7-2	12	NA	CASSLGHQRQFF	TGTGCCAGCAGCCTCGGACATCAGAGGCAGTTCTTC
NA	TRBJ1-2	TRBV28	17	TRBD1	CASSYHGTGGASYGYTF	TGTGCCAGCAGTTACCATGGGACAGGGGGCGCCTCTTATGGCTACACCTTC
few	TRBJ2-7	TRBV5-1	13	NA	CASRGTQNYEQYF	TGCGCCAGCAGGGGGACACAGAACTACGAGCAGTACTTC
few	TRBJ2-7	TRBV7-6	16	TRBD2	CASSSNPGLAGVEQYF	TGTGCCAGCAGCTCAAATCCGGGACTAGCGGGAGTCGAGCAGTACTTC
NA	TRBJ2-3	TRBV18	16	NA	CASSTPKAHSTDTQYF	TGTGCCAGCTCTACACCGAAAGCGCATAGCACAGATACGCAGTATTTT
NA	TRBJ2-2	TRBV28	16	TRBD2	CASSLVASGTTGELFF	TGTGCCAGCAGTTTAGTGGCTAGCGGAACCACCGGGGAGCTGTTTTTT
NA	TRBJ2-1	TRBV20-1	15	TRBD1	CSARSGTGAYNEQFF	TGCAGTGCTCGATCCGGGACAGGGGCCTACAATGAGCAGTTCTTC
many	TRBJ2-7	TRBV5-1	14	NA	CASSLGSPGSEQYF	TGCGCCAGCAGCTTGGGATCCCCTGGATCCGAGCAGTACTTC
few	TRBJ1-4	TRBV20-1	12	NA	CSTKSTNEKLFF	TGCAGCACGAAGTCAACTAATGAAAAACTGTTTTTT
few	TRBJ2-1	TRBV12-3/TRBV12-4	13	NA	CASTTGPYNEQFF	TGTGCCAGCACGACAGGTCCCTACAATGAGCAGTTCTTC
few	TRBJ2-1	TRBV20-1	12	TRBD2	CSGLAGLNEQFF	TGCAGTGGGCTAGCGGGACTCAATGAGCAGTTCTTC
once	TRBJ2-3	TRBV29-1	13	TRBD1	CSVGQGQTDTQYF	TGCAGCGTGGGACAGGGTCAGACAGATACGCAGTATTTT